This T cell receptor (beta chain) was sequenced in a study of blood T cell repertoires in COVID-19. Study overall: The United States, Italy and Spain provided the acute and convalescent COVID-19 samples. Sources were T cells, B-cell-depleted T cells, or PBMCs; the material itself was cDNA or gDNA.

Assay: immunoSEQ multiplex PCR; the TCRdb copy retains only in-frame clones and omits some. The sample gives over 120,000 clones, 75% to 90% of which show up once; about 1.8% is in the top ten. Germline V gives CDR1 SQVTM, CDR2 ANQGSEA. After removal of 8 bases from V and 1 base from J, the junction contained 6 bases not matched to a gene. The CDR3 has 13 amino acids. The sequenced sample was peripheral blood. The chain recombines TRBV29-1 with TRBJ2-3; 7 bases agree with TRBD2. This TCR derives from a woman aged 45-65 years with acute or convalescent COVID-19. CDR3 residues: CSLGGGGTDTQYF. CDR3 coding DNA: TGCAGCCTCGGGGGAGGGGGCACAGATACGCAGTATTTT.